The 14 T cell receptor beta chains reported below all come from one sample, sequenced in a study of blood T cell repertoires in COVID-19. Here immunoSEQ multiplex PCR was the method, and the copy in TCRdb shows in-frame clones only, minus some. The sample carries 90,000 or so clones, approximately 89% recorded once. Sequences were obtained from peripheral blood. The receptors were gathered from a human donor in a cohort sampled during active COVID-19.

The chain carries TRBV13 and TRBJ2-7; 8 positions agree with TRBD1. The CDR3 spans 14 residues. V lost 4 bases, J lost 1 base, and 3 bases stayed unmatched. Germline CDR1 is PRHDT and CDR2 is FYEKMQ (reference sequence). The CDR3: CASSSGDRSYEQYF. The CDR3 DNA follows: TGTGCCAGCAGCTCGGGGGACAGGTCCTACGAGCAGTACTTC. The full variable domain, rest sourced from reference TRBV13 and TRBJ2-7, is AAGVIQSPRHLIKEKRETATLKCYPIPRHDTVYWYQQGPGQDPQFLISFYEKMQSDKGSIPDRFSAQQFSDYHSELNMSSLELGDSALYFCASSSGDRSYEQYFGPGTRLTVT.

The rearrangement uses TRBV6-5 and TRBJ2-7; D is possibly TRBD2 (5 bases). The CDR3 covers 15 residues. The V gene lost 0 bases and the J gene lost 7 bases, with 16 bases spanning the gap. Germline V CDR1 and CDR2: MNHEY, SVGAGI. The CDR3 spells CASSYSAGGSKEQYF. The CDR3, as DNA: TGTGCCAGCAGTTACTCGGCAGGAGGTTCTAAGGAGCAGTACTTC.

The rearrangement joins TRBV18 to TRBJ1-3; 7 nucleotides match TRBD1. The V segment lost 4 bases and the J segment 0 bases; nucleotides outside the gene matches: 9. Germline V gives CDR1 KGHSH, CDR2 LQKENI. This CDR3 region has 17 residues. CDR3 DNA: TGTGCCAGCTCACTGAGGGGGACAGAGTTCTCTGGAAACACCATATATTTT. Residues: CASSLRGTEFSGNTIYF.

This clone was seen a single time. This chain joins TRBV6-5 and TRBJ1-4; D gene ambiguous. The CDR3 covers 15 residues. Trimming left V 6 bases short and J 3 bases short, with 14 bases between. Germline lookup yields CDR1 MNHEY and CDR2 SVGAGI. The CDR3 DNA follows: TGTGCCAGCAGCCGAGGCGCGGTAGCTAATGAAAAACTGTTTTTT. It encodes CASSRGAVANEKLFF.

This chain links TRBV7-9 with TRBJ1-4, with D uncertain. Germline V gene sequence: CDR1 SEHNR, CDR2 FQNEAQ (reference sequence). The V and J ends lost 5 bases and 8 bases respectively, with 15 bases between them. CDR3 length: 14 amino acids. CDR3 DNA sequence: TGTGCCAGCAGCCCCGACGGAGGCGGCGAAAAACTGTTTTTT. Residues: CASSPDGGGEKLFF.

This clone showed up just a few times. This chain links TRBV28 with TRBJ1-5; 7 bases fit TRBD1. Germline-derived CDR1 and CDR2 are MDHEN and SYDVKM. The CDR3 has 15 residues. The V and J ends lost 8 bases and 6 bases, in that order; junction bases with no gene match: 13. CDR3 residues: CASSALQGNGQPQHF. The CDR3 DNA sequence: TGTGCCAGCTCTGCACTACAGGGGAATGGTCAGCCCCAGCATTTT.

This sequence joins TRBV7-9 and TRBJ1-1; D perhaps matches TRBD1 (5 bases). Trimming stripped 4 bases from V and 1 base from J, with 7 bases between. From germline, CDR1 is SEHNR and CDR2 FQNEAQ (reference sequence). The CDR3 is 13 amino acids. In DNA, the CDR3 is TGTGCCAGCAGCTGGCAGGGGAACACTGAAGCTTTCTTT. Its translation: CASSWQGNTEAFF.

The chain joins TRBV18 to TRBJ1-4, with 8 bases aligning to TRBD1. The V segment lost 6 bases and the J segment 5 bases; nucleotides outside the gene matches: 5. Germline lookup yields CDR1 KGHSH and CDR2 LQKENI. This CDR3 has 14 residues. CDR3 nucleotides: TGTGCCAGCTCGCGGACAGGGACCAATGAAAAACTGTTTTTT. Its translation is CASSRTGTNEKLFF. The full variable domain, rest sourced from reference TRBV18 and TRBJ1-4, is NAGVMQNPRHLVRRRGQEARLRCSPMKGHSHVYWYRQLPEEGLKFMVYLQKENIIDESGMPKERFSAEFPKEGPSILRIQQVVRGDSAAYFCASSRTGTNEKLFFGSGTQLSVL.

V gene TRBV2 combines with J gene TRBJ1-1, with D perhaps matching TRBD1 (5 bases). V lost 3 bases, J lost 1 base, and 18 bases lay in between. The CDR3 loop spans 17 amino acids. Germline CDR1 and CDR2: SNHLY and FYNNEI. DNA for the CDR3: TGTGCCAGCAGTGATGTGGGCCATGCGGGGGAGAACACTGAAGCTTTCTTT. It codes for CASSDVGHAGENTEAFF.

This chain joins TRBV7-8 and TRBJ1-3, with TRBD1 matching 8 bases. The CDR3 is 14 amino acids. The V gene's germline CDR1 is SGHVS and CDR2 FQNEAQ. The V and J ends lost 5 bases and 4 bases, in that order; junction bases with no gene match: 4. The CDR3 is CASSPGTGGNTIYF. For the CDR3, the DNA is TGTGCCAGCAGCCCCGGGACAGGAGGAAACACCATATATTTT.

This clone was detected once. The chain employs TRBV7-9 and TRBJ2-3; 10 nucleotides line up with TRBD2. V shed 5 bases and J 6 bases; nucleotides not matched to a gene: 5. This CDR3 is built from 14 residues. Germline V lookup: CDR1 SEHNR, CDR2 FQNEAQ (reference sequence). CDR3 amino acids: CASSLSGGSDTQYF. In nucleotides, the CDR3 is TGTGCCAGCAGCCTTAGCGGGGGGTCCGATACGCAGTATTTT.

The V gene is TRBV4-3, the J gene TRBJ1-6; D call uncertain. The V gene lost 1 base and the J gene lost 7 bases, with 14 bases spanning the gap. Germline V gene sequence: CDR1 LGHNA, CDR2 YSLEER. This CDR3 region has 16 residues. The CDR3 DNA reads TGCGCCAGCAGCCAAGGAGGCGGACGGGGAAATTCACCCCTCCACTTT. It specifies CASSQGGGRGNSPLHF.

The chain is built from TRBV27 and TRBJ1-2, with D unclear. This CDR3 is 12 amino acids long. Looked up from germline, CDR1 is MNHEY and CDR2 is SMNVEV (reference sequence). The V end was cut by 8 bases, the J end by 8 bases, with 15 bases between. For the CDR3, the DNA is TGTGCCAGCGGTAATTACGCTACCGGCTACACCTTC. Translated, it gives CASGNYATGYTF.

The chain combines TRBV27 with TRBJ2-3; tentatively, D is TRBD2 (6 bases). Trimming cost V 4 bases and J 3 bases, with 14 bases left between them. The CDR3 loop spans 15 amino acids. Germline lookup yields CDR1 MNHEY and CDR2 SMNVEV (reference sequence). The CDR3 spells CASSCLWGETDTQYF. CDR3 nucleotides: TGTGCCAGCAGTTGTCTATGGGGGGAAACAGATACGCAGTATTTT.